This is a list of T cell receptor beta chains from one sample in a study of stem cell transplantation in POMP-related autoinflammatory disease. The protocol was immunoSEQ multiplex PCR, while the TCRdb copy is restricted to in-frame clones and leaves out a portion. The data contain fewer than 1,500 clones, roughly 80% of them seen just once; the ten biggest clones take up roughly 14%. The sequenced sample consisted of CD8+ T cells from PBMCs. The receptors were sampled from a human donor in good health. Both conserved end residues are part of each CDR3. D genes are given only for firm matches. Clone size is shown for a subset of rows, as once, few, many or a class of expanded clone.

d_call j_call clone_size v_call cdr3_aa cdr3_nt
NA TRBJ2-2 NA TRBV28 CASSAGPGELFF TGTGCCAGCAGTGCAGGGCCCGGGGAGCTGTTTTTT
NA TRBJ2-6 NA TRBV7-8 CASSPTGQGSGANVLTF TGTGCCAGCAGCCCAACAGGGCAAGGCTCTGGGGCCAACGTCCTGACTTTC
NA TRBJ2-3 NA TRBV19 CASFNRLTDTQYF TGTGCCAGTTTTAACAGACTCACAGATACGCAGTATTTT
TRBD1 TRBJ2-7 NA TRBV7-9 CASSLAQTGQGTIYEQYF TGTGCCAGCAGCTTAGCCCAAACAGGACAGGGGACCATCTACGAGCAGTACTTC
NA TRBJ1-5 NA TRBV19 CASSIGGRANQPQHF TGTGCCAGTAGTATCGGGGGGAGGGCCAATCAGCCCCAGCATTTT
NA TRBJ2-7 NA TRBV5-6 CASSSTGFSYEQYF TGTGCCAGCAGCTCTACAGGGTTCTCCTACGAGCAGTACTTC
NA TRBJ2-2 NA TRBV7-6 CASSLVGVRAGELFF TGTGCCAGCAGCTTAGTCGGGGTAAGGGCCGGGGAGCTGTTTTTT
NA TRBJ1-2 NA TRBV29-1 CSVEAARNYGYTF TGCAGCGTTGAAGCAGCAAGAAACTATGGCTACACCTTC
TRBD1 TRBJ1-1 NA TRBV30 CAWSIQGGTEAFF TGTGCCTGGAGTATACAGGGGGGCACTGAAGCTTTCTTT
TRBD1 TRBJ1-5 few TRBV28 CASSLLQGDGNQPQHF TGTGCCAGCAGTTTATTACAGGGGGATGGCAATCAGCCCCAGCATTTT
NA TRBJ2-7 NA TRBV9 CASSVGQGPSYEQYF TGTGCCAGCAGCGTAGGTCAGGGCCCATCCTACGAGCAGTACTTC
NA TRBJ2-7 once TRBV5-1 CASSPATGMTYEQYF TGCGCCAGCAGCCCCGCCACGGGGATGACCTACGAGCAGTACTTC
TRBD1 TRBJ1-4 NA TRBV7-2 CASSLGQGYEKLFF TGTGCCAGCAGCTTGGGACAGGGATATGAAAAACTGTTTTTT
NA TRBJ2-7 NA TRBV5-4 CASSSTGFSYEQYF TGTGCCAGCAGCTCTACAGGGTTCTCCTACGAGCAGTACTTC
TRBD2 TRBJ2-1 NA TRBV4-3 CASSQTSGGYNEQFF TGCGCCAGCAGCCAAACTAGCGGGGGCTACAATGAGCAGTTCTTC
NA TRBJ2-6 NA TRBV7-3 CASSPQGSLSSGANVLTF TGTGCCAGCAGCCCTCAGGGGTCCCTTAGCTCTGGGGCCAACGTCCTGACTTTC
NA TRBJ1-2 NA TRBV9 CASSPTGSYGYTF TGTGCCAGCAGCCCCACAGGTTCCTATGGCTACACCTTC
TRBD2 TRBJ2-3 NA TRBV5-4 CASSPGGRGGTDTQYF TGTGCCAGCAGCCCGGGTGGGCGGGGGGGAACAGATACGCAGTATTTT
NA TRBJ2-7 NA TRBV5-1 CASSLVGYEQYF TGCGCCAGCAGCTTGGTAGGATACGAGCAGTACTTC
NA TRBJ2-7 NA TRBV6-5 CASRPGPSSYEQYF TGTGCCAGCAGACCTGGACCGAGCTCCTACGAGCAGTACTTC
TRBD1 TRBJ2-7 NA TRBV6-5 CASGKGGAGYEQYF TGTGCCAGCGGAAAAGGGGGCGCGGGTTACGAGCAGTACTTC
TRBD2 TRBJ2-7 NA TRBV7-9 CASNPVVAGGSYEQYF TGTGCCAGCAACCCAGTCGTGGCGGGGGGTTCCTACGAGCAGTACTTC
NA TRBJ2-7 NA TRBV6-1 CASSEIQGAYEQYF TGTGCCAGCAGTGAAATACAGGGAGCCTACGAGCAGTACTTC
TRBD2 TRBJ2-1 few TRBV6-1 CASSGLPSGDIWEQFF TGTGCCAGCAGTGGCCTTCCTAGCGGGGATATCTGGGAGCAGTTCTTC
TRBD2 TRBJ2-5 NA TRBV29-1 CSVIGTRVSQGETQYF TGCAGCGTGATTGGGACTAGGGTTTCCCAAGGGGAGACCCAGTACTTC
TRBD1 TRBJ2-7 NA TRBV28 CASRHPGQGPHEQYF TGTGCCAGCAGGCATCCGGGACAGGGTCCCCACGAGCAGTACTTC
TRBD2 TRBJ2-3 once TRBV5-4 CASSLGSGGAPDTQYF TGTGCCAGCAGCTTAGGTAGCGGGGGGGCCCCAGATACGCAGTATTTT
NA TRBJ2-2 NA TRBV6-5 CASSYSRGNGELFF TGTGCCAGCAGTTACTCGAGGGGGAACGGGGAGCTGTTTTTT
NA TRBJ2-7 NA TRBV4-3 CASSQDWGTFSYEQYF TGCGCCAGCAGCCAAGATTGGGGGACATTTTCCTACGAGCAGTACTTC
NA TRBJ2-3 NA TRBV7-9 CASSAIEGDTQYF TGTGCCAGCAGCGCAATAGAGGGGGATACGCAGTATTTT
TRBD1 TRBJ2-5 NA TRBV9 CASSDHGTGDETQYF TGTGCCAGCAGCGACCACGGAACAGGGGATGAGACCCAGTACTTC
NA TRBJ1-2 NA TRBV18 CASSSLNLTGVFSLDYGYTF TGTGCCAGCTCATCCTTAAATCTGACAGGAGTCTTCTCCTTGGACTATGGCTACACCTTC
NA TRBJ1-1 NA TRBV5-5 CASSLWGPNTEAFF TGTGCCAGCAGCTTGTGGGGACCGAACACTGAAGCTTTCTTT
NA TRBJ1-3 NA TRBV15 CATSTATLGPGNTIYF TGTGCCACCAGCACAGCGACCCTCGGACCCGGAAACACCATATATTTT
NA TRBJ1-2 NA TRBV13 CASSLGRFYGYTF TGTGCCAGCAGCTTAGGCAGATTCTATGGCTACACCTTC
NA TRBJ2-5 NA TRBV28 CASSGTWETQYF TGTGCCAGCAGTGGGACCTGGGAGACCCAGTACTTC
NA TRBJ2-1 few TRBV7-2 CASRGNEQFF TGTGCCAGCAGGGGCAATGAGCAGTTCTTC
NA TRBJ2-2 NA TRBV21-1 CASSNQGRVGELFF TGTGCCAGCAGCAATCAGGGACGTGTCGGGGAGCTGTTTTTT
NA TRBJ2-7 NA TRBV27 CASSTQLGYEQYF TGTGCCAGCAGTACTCAATTAGGCTACGAGCAGTACTTC
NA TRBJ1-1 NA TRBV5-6 CASSFWGSGTEAFF TGTGCCAGCAGCTTCTGGGGCTCGGGCACTGAAGCTTTCTTT
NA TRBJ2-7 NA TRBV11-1 CASSLDRGSYEQYF TGTGCCAGCAGCTTAGATCGGGGGTCCTACGAGCAGTACTTC
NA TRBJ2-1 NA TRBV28 CASSSRGGRRDEQFF TGTGCCAGCAGTTCCCGCGGGGGCCGACGCGATGAGCAGTTCTTC
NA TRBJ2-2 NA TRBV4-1 CASLGRAGELFF TGCGCCAGCCTGGGCCGGGCCGGGGAGCTGTTTTTT
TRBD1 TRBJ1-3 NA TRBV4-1 CASSQIGQGSTSGNTIYF TGCGCCAGCAGCCAAATTGGACAGGGGTCCACCTCTGGAAACACCATATATTTT
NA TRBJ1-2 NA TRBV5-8 CASSFPVEGNGYTF TGTGCCAGCAGCTTTCCAGTAGAGGGGAATGGCTACACCTTC
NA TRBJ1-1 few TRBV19 CASSVKRGQTEAFF TGTGCCAGTAGTGTCAAAAGGGGCCAAACTGAAGCTTTCTTT
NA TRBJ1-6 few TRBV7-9 CASSMDPSLLHF TGTGCCAGCAGTATGGACCCGTCCCTACTCCACTTT
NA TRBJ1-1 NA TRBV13 CASSSRSSMNTEAFF TGTGCCAGCAGCTCCCGGTCGTCCATGAACACTGAAGCTTTCTTT
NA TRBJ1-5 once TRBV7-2 CASSWTEFGPQHF TGTGCCAGCAGCTGGACCGAGTTTGGGCCCCAGCATTTT
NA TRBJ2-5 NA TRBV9 CASSGVNGETQYF TGTGCCAGCAGCGGAGTCAATGGGGAGACCCAGTACTTC
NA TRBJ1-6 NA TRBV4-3 CASSQDPGPYNSPLHF TGCGCCAGCAGCCAAGATCCAGGGCCTTATAATTCACCCCTCCACTTT
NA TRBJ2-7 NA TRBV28 CASSSGRGYEQYF TGTGCCAGCAGTTCTGGGCGGGGCTACGAGCAGTACTTC
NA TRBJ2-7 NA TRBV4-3 CASSQDRGRPYEQYF TGCGCCAGCAGCCAAGATCGGGGACGGCCCTACGAGCAGTACTTC
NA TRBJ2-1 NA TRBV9 CASSVGTTSYNEQFF TGTGCCAGCAGCGTCGGGACGACCTCCTACAATGAGCAGTTCTTC
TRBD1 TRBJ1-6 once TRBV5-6 CASVQGGYNSPLHF TGTGCCAGCGTACAGGGGGGCTATAATTCACCCCTCCACTTT
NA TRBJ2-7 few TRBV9 CASSAGPWYEQYF TGTGCCAGCAGCGCCGGGCCATGGTACGAGCAGTACTTC
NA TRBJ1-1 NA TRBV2 CASEGTAPEAFF TGTGCCAGCGAGGGAACAGCCCCTGAAGCTTTCTTT
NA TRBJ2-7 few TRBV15 CATATARGSYEQYF TGTGCCACCGCAACTGCCAGGGGATCCTACGAGCAGTACTTC
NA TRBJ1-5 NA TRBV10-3 CAIRGGGNSNQPQHF TGTGCCATCAGGGGGGGCGGTAATAGCAATCAGCCCCAGCATTTT
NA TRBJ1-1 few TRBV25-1 CASQGVRTEAFF TGTGCCAGTCAAGGGGTACGCACTGAAGCTTTCTTT